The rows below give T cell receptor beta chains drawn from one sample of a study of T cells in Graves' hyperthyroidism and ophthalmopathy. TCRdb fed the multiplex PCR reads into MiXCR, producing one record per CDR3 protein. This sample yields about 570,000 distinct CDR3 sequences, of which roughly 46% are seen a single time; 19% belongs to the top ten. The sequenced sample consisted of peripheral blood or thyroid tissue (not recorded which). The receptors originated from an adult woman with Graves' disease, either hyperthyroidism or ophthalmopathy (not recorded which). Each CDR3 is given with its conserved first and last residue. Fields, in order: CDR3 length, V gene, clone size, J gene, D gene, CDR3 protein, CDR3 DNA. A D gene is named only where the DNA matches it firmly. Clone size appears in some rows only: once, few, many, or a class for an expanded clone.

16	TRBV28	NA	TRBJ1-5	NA	CASSPPREISNQPQHF	TGTGCCAGCAGTCCCCCTCGCGAGATTAGCAATCAGCCCCAGCATTTT
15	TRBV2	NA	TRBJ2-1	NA	CASRELGGSYNEQFF	TGTGCCAGCAGAGAACTAGGAGGTTCCTACAATGAGCAGTTCTTC
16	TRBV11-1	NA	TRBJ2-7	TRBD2	CASSRAGLAGGDEQYF	TGTGCCAGCAGCCGTGCGGGACTAGCGGGAGGGGACGAGCAGTACTTC
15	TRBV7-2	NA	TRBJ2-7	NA	CASSSLGTESYEQYF	TGTGCCAGCAGTTCCCTTGGGACGGAATCCTACGAGCAGTACTTC
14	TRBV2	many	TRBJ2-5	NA	CASSRQNNQETQYF	TGTGCCAGCAGTCGACAGAATAACCAAGAGACCCAGTACTTC
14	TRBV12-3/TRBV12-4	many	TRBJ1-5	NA	CASSVGHGNQPQHF	TGTGCCAGCAGTGTGGGCCATGGCAATCAGCCCCAGCATTTT
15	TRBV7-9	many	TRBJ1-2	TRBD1	CASSPRDRPLYGYTF	TGTGCCAGCAGCCCAAGGGACAGACCTTTATACGGCTACACCTTC
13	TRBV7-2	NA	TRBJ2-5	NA	CASSLVRGEAQYF	TGTGCCAGCAGCTTAGTTAGGGGTGAGGCCCAGTACTTC
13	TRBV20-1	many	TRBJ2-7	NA	CSAGPGTQYEQYF	TGCAGTGCGGGACCCGGGACACAATACGAGCAGTACTTC
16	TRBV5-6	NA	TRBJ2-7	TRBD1	CASSQGLGQVGYEQYF	TGTGCCAGCAGCCAAGGGTTGGGACAGGTGGGATACGAGCAGTACTTC
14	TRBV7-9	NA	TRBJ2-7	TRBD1	CASSHRDRNGEQYF	TGTGCCAGCAGCCACCGGGACAGGAATGGGGAGCAGTACTTC
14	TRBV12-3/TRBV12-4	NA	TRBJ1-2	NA	CASSLGGAVDGYTF	TGTGCCAGCAGTTTAGGAGGGGCAGTCGATGGCTACACCTTC
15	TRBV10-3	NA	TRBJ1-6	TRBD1	CASRSPGQGDRSLHF	TGTGCCAGCAGATCACCCGGACAGGGGGATCGGTCCCTCCACTTT
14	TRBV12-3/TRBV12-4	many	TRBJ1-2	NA	CASTSWPRDYGYTF	TGTGCCAGCACCTCTTGGCCTAGGGACTATGGCTACACCTTC
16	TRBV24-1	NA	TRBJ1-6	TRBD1	CASSPFQGQTSSPLHF	TGTGCCAGCTCACCATTTCAGGGACAGACCTCTTCACCCCTCCACTTT
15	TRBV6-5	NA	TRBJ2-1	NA	CASSYLAPTYNEQFF	TGTGCCAGCAGTTACCTAGCGCCGACTTACAATGAGCAGTTCTTC
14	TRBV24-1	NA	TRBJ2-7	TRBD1	CATSAKAGTDEQYF	TGTGCCACCAGTGCCAAAGCCGGGACAGACGAGCAGTACTTC
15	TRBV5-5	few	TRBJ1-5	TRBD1	CASSQDRGSDQPQHF	TGCGCCAGCAGCCAGGACAGGGGGAGCGATCAGCCCCAGCATTTT
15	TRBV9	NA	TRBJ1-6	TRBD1	CASSWPGQSNSPLHF	TGTGCCAGCAGTTGGCCGGGACAGTCAAATTCACCCCTCCACTTT
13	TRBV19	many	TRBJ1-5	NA	CASSNWSNQPQHF	TGTGCCAGTAGTAACTGGAGCAATCAGCCCCAGCATTTT
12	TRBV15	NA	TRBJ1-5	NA	CATSSPNQPQHF	TGTGCCACCAGCAGTCCGAATCAGCCCCAGCATTTT
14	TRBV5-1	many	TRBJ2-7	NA	CASSSGLSRFEQYF	TGCGCCAGCAGCTCCGGACTCTCCAGGTTCGAGCAGTACTTC
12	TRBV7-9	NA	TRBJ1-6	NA	CASSSTRQPLHF	TGTGCCAGCAGCTCGACCCGACAACCCCTCCACTTT
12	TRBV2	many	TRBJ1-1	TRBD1	CASSGTGGEAFF	TGTGCCAGCAGCGGGACAGGGGGAGAAGCTTTCTTT
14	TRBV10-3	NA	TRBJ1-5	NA	CAISENGGNQLQHF	TGTGCCATCAGTGAAAACGGAGGCAATCAGCTCCAGCATTTT
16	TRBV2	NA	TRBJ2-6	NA	CASNREEAAGANVLTF	TGTGCCAGCAACCGTGAAGAGGCAGCAGGGGCCAACGTCCTGACTTTC
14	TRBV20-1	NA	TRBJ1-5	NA	CSAPLARGNQPQHF	TGCAGTGCTCCCCTTGCGAGAGGCAATCAGCCCCAGCATTTT
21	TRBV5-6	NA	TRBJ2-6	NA	CASSIVAGGRYDTTGANVLTF	TGTGCCAGTAGTATCGTAGCCGGTGGACGCTACGATACTACTGGGGCCAACGTCCTGACTTTC
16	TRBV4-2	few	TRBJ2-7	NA	CASSHYRSLGLYEQYF	TGTGCCAGCAGCCATTACAGGTCTTTGGGTCTTTACGAGCAGTACTTC
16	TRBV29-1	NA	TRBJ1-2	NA	CSAQDYGSWGNYGYTF	TGCAGCGCCCAAGATTACGGGTCGTGGGGAAACTATGGCTACACCTTC
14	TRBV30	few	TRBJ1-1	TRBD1	CAWSRDRGVTEAFF	TGTGCCTGGAGTCGGGACAGGGGAGTCACTGAAGCTTTCTTT
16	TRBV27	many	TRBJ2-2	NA	CASSTASMGVAGELFF	TGTGCCAGCAGTACCGCTAGTATGGGAGTCGCCGGGGAGCTGTTTTTT
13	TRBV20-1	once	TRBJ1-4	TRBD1	CSAGRQGYEKLFF	TGCAGTGCTGGAAGACAGGGTTATGAAAAACTGTTTTTT
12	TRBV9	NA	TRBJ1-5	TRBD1	CASSGGTAQASF	TGTGCCAGCAGCGGGGGGACAGCCCAAGCCTCTTTT
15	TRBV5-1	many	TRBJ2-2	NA	CASSSTGEGTGELFF	TGCGCCAGCAGCTCCACAGGGGAGGGCACCGGGGAGCTGTTTTTT
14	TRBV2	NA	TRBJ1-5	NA	CASSEEGRDQPQHF	TGTGCCAGCAGTGAAGAGGGAAGGGATCAGCCCCAGCATTTT
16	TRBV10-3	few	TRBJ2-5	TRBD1	CAINGVGTGGMETQYF	TGTGCCATCAATGGAGTCGGGACAGGGGGCATGGAGACCCAGTACTTC
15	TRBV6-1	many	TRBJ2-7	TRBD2	CASSEESGGSYEQYF	TGTGCCAGCAGTGAAGAGTCGGGAGGCTCCTACGAGCAGTACTTC
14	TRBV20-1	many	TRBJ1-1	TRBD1	CSARSQGGVTEAFF	TGCAGTGCTAGATCCCAGGGGGGAGTCACTGAAGCTTTCTTT
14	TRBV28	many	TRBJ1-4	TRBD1	CASSPTGEYEKLFF	TGTGCCAGCAGTCCGACAGGGGAATACGAAAAACTGTTTTTT
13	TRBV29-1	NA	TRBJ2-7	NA	CSVEARESYEQYF	TGCAGCGTTGAGGCTCGGGAATCCTACGAGCAGTACTTC
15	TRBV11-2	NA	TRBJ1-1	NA	CASSLRQTTNTEAFF	TGTGCCAGCAGCCTGAGACAGACGACGAACACTGAAGCTTTCTTT
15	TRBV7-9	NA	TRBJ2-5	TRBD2	CASSLRGLAWETQYF	TGTGCCAGCAGCTTACGGGGACTAGCGTGGGAGACCCAGTACTTC
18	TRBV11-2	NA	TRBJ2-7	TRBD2	CASSSPGMTSGSESEQYF	TGTGCCAGCAGCTCACCTGGGATGACTAGCGGGAGTGAAAGCGAGCAGTACTTC
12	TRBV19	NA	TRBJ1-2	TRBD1	CASRTGTVGYTF	TGTGCCAGTAGGACCGGGACAGTTGGTTACACCTTC
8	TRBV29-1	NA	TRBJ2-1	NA	CSVDQQFF	TGCAGCGTTGATCAGCAGTTCTTC
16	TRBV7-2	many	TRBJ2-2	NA	CASSPMALAAGGELFF	TGTGCCAGCAGCCCCATGGCCTTAGCCGCCGGCGGGGAGCTGTTTTTT
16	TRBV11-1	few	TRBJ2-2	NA	CASTSWRKANTGELFF	TGTGCCAGCACCTCTTGGCGGAAAGCGAACACCGGGGAGCTGTTTTTT
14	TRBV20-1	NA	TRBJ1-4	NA	CSASQGGSGEKLFF	TGCAGTGCTAGCCAGGGCGGGTCAGGCGAAAAACTGTTTTTT
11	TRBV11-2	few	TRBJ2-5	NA	CASGPRETQYF	TGTGCCAGCGGCCCACGGGAGACCCAGTACTTC
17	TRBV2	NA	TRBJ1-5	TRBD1	CASIHRDGTGEVQPQHF	TGTGCCAGCATTCACAGGGATGGGACAGGGGAAGTGCAGCCCCAGCATTTT
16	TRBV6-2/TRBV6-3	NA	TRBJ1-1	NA	CASSYRDPRLNTEAFF	TGTGCCAGCAGTTACCGGGACCCCAGATTGAACACTGAAGCTTTCTTT
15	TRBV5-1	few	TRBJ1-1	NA	CASSLSGPPGTEAFF	TGCGCCAGCAGCTTGTCGGGCCCACCGGGCACTGAAGCTTTCTTT